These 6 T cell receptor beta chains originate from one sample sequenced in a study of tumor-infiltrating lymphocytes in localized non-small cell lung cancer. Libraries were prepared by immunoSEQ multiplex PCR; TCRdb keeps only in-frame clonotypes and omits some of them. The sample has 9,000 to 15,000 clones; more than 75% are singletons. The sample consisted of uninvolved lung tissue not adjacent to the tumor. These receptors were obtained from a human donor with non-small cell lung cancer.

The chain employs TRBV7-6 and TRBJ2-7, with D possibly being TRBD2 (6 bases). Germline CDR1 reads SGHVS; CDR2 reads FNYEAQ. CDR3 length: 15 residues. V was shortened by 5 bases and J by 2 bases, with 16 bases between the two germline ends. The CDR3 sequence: CASSLAWGLPYEQYF. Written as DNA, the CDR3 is TGTGCCAGCAGCCTGGCATGGGGACTCCCCTACGAGCAGTACTTC.

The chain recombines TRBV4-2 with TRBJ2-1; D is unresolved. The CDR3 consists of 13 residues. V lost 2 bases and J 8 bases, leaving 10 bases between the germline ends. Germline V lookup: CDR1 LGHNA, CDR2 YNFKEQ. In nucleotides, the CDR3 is TGTGCCAGCAGCCAAAGCCTTATGGATGAGCAGTTCTTC. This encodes CASSQSLMDEQFF.

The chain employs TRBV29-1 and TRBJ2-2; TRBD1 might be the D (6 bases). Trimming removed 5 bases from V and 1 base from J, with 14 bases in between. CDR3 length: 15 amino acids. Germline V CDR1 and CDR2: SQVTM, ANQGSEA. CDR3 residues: CSVRLGTRNTGELFF. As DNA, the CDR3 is TGCAGCGTTCGCCTCGGGACACGGAACACCGGGGAGCTGTTTTTT.

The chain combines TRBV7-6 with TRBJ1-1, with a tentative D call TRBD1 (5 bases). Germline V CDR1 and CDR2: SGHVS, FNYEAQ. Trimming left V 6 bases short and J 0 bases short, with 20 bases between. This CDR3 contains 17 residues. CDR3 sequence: CASSPGGDGTMNTEAFF. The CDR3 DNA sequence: TGTGCCAGCAGTCCTGGAGGGGACGGGACTATGAACACTGAAGCTTTCTTT.

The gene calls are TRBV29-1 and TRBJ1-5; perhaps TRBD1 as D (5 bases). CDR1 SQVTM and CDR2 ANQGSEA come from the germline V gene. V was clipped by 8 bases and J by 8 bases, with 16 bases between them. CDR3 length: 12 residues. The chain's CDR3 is CSTSEGLEPQHF. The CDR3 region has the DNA TGCAGCACAAGTGAGGGGTTGGAGCCCCAGCATTTT. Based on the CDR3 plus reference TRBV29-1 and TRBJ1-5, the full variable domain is SAVISQKPSRDICQRGTSLTIQCQVDSQVTMMFWYRQQPGQSLTLIATANQGSEATYESGFVIDKFPISRPNLTFSTLTVSNMSPEDSSIYLCSTSEGLEPQHFGDGTRLSIL.

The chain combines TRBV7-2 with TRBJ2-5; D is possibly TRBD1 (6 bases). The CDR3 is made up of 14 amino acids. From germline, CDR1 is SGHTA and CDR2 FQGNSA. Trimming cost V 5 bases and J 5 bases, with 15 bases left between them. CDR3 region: CASSLNRVLETQYF. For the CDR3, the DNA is TGTGCCAGCAGCCTAAACAGGGTCCTGGAGACCCAGTACTTC.